The rows below give T cell receptor beta chains drawn from one sample of a study of blood T cell repertoires in COVID-19. TCRdb keeps only in-frame clones here, not all; method: immunoSEQ multiplex PCR. Counted here are about 240,000 clones, roughly nine tenths occurring once; the ten biggest clones make up around 7.2%. The sample consisted of peripheral blood. The source is a man aged 60-69 years who had recovered from COVID-19. Each CDR3 is given with its conserved first and last residue. A D gene is named only where the DNA matches it firmly. Clone size is not always given. Where it is, it says once, few, many or a class for expanded clones.

few	TRBV11-2	.	TRBJ1-3	CASSLDFRGSGNTIYF	TGTGCCAGCAGCTTAGATTTCAGGGGCTCTGGAAACACCATATATTTT
.	TRBV30	.	TRBJ2-7	CAWSVQIYGEQYF	TGTGCCTGGAGTGTACAGATCTACGGCGAGCAGTACTTC
.	TRBV18	.	TRBJ1-5	CASSLIGGQPQHF	TGTGCCAGCTCACTAATCGGCGGGCAGCCCCAGCATTTT
.	TRBV9	.	TRBJ1-3	CASSVGWDSTIYF	TGTGCCAGCAGCGTAGGGTGGGACTCCACCATATATTTT
.	TRBV5-1	TRBD2	TRBJ2-7	CASSLTSGGMYEQYF	TGCGCCAGCAGCCTAACTAGCGGGGGGATGTACGAGCAGTACTTC
.	TRBV15	.	TRBJ1-2	CATSRTGFGYTF	TGTGCCACCAGCAGGACGGGTTTTGGCTACACCTTC
.	TRBV5-6	.	TRBJ1-2	CASSSSYGYTF	TGTGCCAGCAGCTCCTCCTATGGCTACACCTTC
.	TRBV7-2	.	TRBJ2-3	CASSLRVRDTQYF	TGTGCCAGCAGCTTAAGAGTTAGAGATACGCAGTATTTT
.	TRBV30	.	TRBJ1-1	CAWKLVFNTEAFF	TGTGCCTGGAAACTGGTCTTCAACACTGAAGCTTTCTTT
.	TRBV6-5	TRBD1	TRBJ1-2	CASSMDRANYGYTF	TGTGCCAGCAGTATGGACAGGGCGAACTATGGCTACACCTTC
.	TRBV28	.	TRBJ1-2	CASRPPMEGYTF	TGTGCCAGCAGGCCCCCAATGGAGGGCTACACCTTC
few	TRBV2	.	TRBJ2-7	CASSVETAGEQYF	TGTGCCAGCAGCGTCGAAACGGCGGGAGAGCAGTACTTC
.	TRBV19	.	TRBJ1-5	CASSVKLGQPQHF	TGTGCCAGTAGTGTAAAGCTCGGGCAGCCCCAGCATTTT
.	TRBV27	.	TRBJ1-2	CASSPIGGAGYGYTF	TGTGCCAGCAGCCCCATTGGGGGGGCAGGCTATGGCTACACCTTC
few	TRBV19	.	TRBJ1-4	CASSIGSGKLFF	TGTGCCAGTAGTATAGGCAGTGGAAAACTGTTTTTT
.	TRBV24-1	.	TRBJ1-4	CATGEGEKLFF	TGTGCCACGGGGGAGGGTGAAAAACTGTTTTTT
.	TRBV2	TRBD1	TRBJ1-1	CASRETGLSEAFF	TGTGCCAGCAGAGAGACAGGGTTGTCTGAAGCTTTCTTT
.	TRBV7-8	.	TRBJ2-7	CASSLATGRRYEQYF	TGTGCCAGCAGCTTAGCGACAGGGAGGCGCTACGAGCAGTACTTC
.	TRBV25-1	TRBD1	TRBJ2-2	CASSMGQTNTGELFF	TGTGCCAGCAGTATGGGACAGACGAACACCGGGGAGCTGTTTTTT
.	TRBV10-3	.	TRBJ2-3	CAIGYGGSTDTQYF	TGTGCCATCGGGTACGGAGGAAGCACAGATACGCAGTATTTT
once	TRBV6-5	TRBD1	TRBJ1-2	CASNQGGAANGYTF	TGTGCCAGCAACCAAGGGGGCGCGGCTAATGGCTACACCTTC
.	TRBV24-1	.	TRBJ2-2	CATSDGTSRGYTGELFF	TGTGCCACCAGTGATGGTACTAGTAGAGGTTACACCGGGGAGCTGTTTTTT
.	TRBV2	TRBD2	TRBJ2-5	CASSRKERGAQETQYF	TGTGCCAGCAGCCGAAAGGAGCGGGGGGCCCAAGAGACCCAGTACTTC